This record looks at one T cell receptor (beta chain) sequence and its context. This CDR3 spans 14 amino acids. Germline V lookup: CDR1 KGHSH, CDR2 LQKENI. Trimming took 6 bases from V and 7 from J; bases not matched to a gene: 7. The entry originates in a study of cytomegalovirus exposure and HLA in healthy donors. PCR primers comprised 60 Vbeta and 13 Jbeta primers. Profiled with immunoSEQ multiplex PCR; TCRdb holds only in-frame clones, not every one. The sample holds some 140,000 clones, roughly 80% seen once. This receptor was taken from a man aged 25 to 40 in good health and CMV-seropositive. Input material: PBMCs. The gene calls are TRBV18 and TRBJ1-1, with 11 bases fitting TRBD1. Here the CDR3 reads CASSPDRGRGEAFF. The CDR3, as DNA: TGTGCCAGCTCCCCGGACAGGGGGCGAGGTGAAGCTTTCTTT.